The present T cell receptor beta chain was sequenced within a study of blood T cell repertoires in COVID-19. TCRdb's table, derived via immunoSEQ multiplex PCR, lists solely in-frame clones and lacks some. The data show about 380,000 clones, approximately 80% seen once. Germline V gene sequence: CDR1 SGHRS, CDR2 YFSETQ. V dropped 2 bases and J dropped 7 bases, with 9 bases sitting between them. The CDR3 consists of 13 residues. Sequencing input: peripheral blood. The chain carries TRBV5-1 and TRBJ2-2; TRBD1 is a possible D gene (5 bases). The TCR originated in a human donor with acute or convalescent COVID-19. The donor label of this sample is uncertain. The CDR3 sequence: CASSFRDRGELFF. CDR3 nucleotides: TGCGCCAGCAGCTTCAGGGATCGCGGGGAGCTGTTTTTT.